This is a list of T cell receptor beta chains from one sample in a study of blood T cell repertoires in COVID-19. The method was immunoSEQ multiplex PCR; TCRdb's version includes in-frame clones alone and lacks a portion of them. The data hold 150,000 or so clones, with roughly 87% observed a single time. The sample comprised PBMCs or T cells enriched from blood (not recorded which). The receptors originated from a woman aged 40 to 50 who had been exposed to COVID-19. Both conserved end residues are part of each CDR3. Each record gives: clone size, D gene, J gene, V gene, CDR3 DNA, CDR3 protein. A D gene is named only where the DNA matches it firmly. Only some rows state a clone size, as once, few, many or a class for expanded clones.

NA TRBD2 TRBJ2-5 TRBV5-1 TGCGCCAGCAGCGTCTTAGCGGGGGAGCAAGAGACCCAGTACTTC CASSVLAGEQETQYF
NA NA TRBJ2-3 TRBV2 TGTGCCAGCAGTCCTCGGCGGGGATACACAGATACGCAGTATTTT CASSPRRGYTDTQYF
NA NA TRBJ1-5 TRBV27 TGTGCCAGCAGTCCCCAGGGAGGGAATCAGCCCCAGCATTTT CASSPQGGNQPQHF
NA TRBD2 TRBJ2-1 TRBV27 TGTGCCAGCAGTAGCCCAAGCGGGAGGCCCTACAATGAGCAGTTCTTC CASSSPSGRPYNEQFF
NA NA TRBJ2-7 TRBV13 TGTGCCAGCAGCCACGGTGGGGGGACAGATGACTACGAGCAGTACTTC CASSHGGGTDDYEQYF
NA TRBD1 TRBJ2-7 TRBV11-2 TGTGCCAGCAGCTTAGGGACAGGGGGCAGGGACGAGCAGTACTTC CASSLGTGGRDEQYF
NA TRBD2 TRBJ2-3 TRBV11-2 TGTGCCAGCAGCTTAGAAGGAGTTCTAGCGGGGTGGAGGGATACGCAGTATTTT CASSLEGVLAGWRDTQYF
few TRBD1 TRBJ2-2 TRBV5-1 TGCGCCAGCAGCTGGGACAGGACGAACACCGGGGAGCTGTTTTTT CASSWDRTNTGELFF
once TRBD2 TRBJ2-1 TRBV2 TGTGCCAGCATCAATGCGGGGGGGCCAGATGAGCAGTTCTTC CASINAGGPDEQFF
NA NA TRBJ1-1 TRBV29-1 TGCAGCGTTGTCGGTAGGGGAGGAAGAACTGAAGCTTTCTTT CSVVGRGGRTEAFF
NA TRBD1 TRBJ1-1 TRBV6-6 TGTGCCAGCAGTTACCCGGGACAGGGCAACACTGAAGCTTTCTTT CASSYPGQGNTEAFF
NA NA TRBJ1-1 TRBV2 TGTGCCAGCACCGCCGACAGCTTTGAAGCTTTCTTT CASTADSFEAFF
once NA TRBJ1-2 TRBV5-1 TGCGCCAGCAGTTGGACCGGGACACATGTTAACTATGGCTACACCTTC CASSWTGTHVNYGYTF
few TRBD2 TRBJ2-3 TRBV27 TGTGCCAGCAGTTTATTGGGACTAGCGGGCCTAAAGGGCACAGATACGCAGTATTTT CASSLLGLAGLKGTDTQYF
NA NA TRBJ1-2 TRBV7-2 TGTGCCAGCAGCTTAGGTCGTTTTAACTATGGCTACACCTTC CASSLGRFNYGYTF
NA NA TRBJ1-6 TRBV11-2 TGTGCCAGCAGCACAGGACCATTGTCGAATTCACCCCTCCACTTT CASSTGPLSNSPLHF